The rows below give T cell receptor beta chains drawn from one sample of a study of regulatory T cells in long-lasting Graves disease. Via MiXCR, TCRdb re-called the multiplex PCR reads, giving one row per CDR3 protein. The sample yields roughly 470,000 distinct CDR3 sequences, about 20% seen once. The material sequenced was peripheral blood mononuclear cells (PBMCs), taken when the disease was refractory, from a patient treated with antithyroid drugs. All receptors derive from a female donor with Graves disease. The CDR3 runs from the conserved cysteine through the conserved F or W. D genes are given only for firm matches.

d_gene | v_gene | CDR3aa
TRBD1 | TRBV10-3 | CAISESLGRDRGILNTEAFF
TRBD1 | TRBV6-1 | CASSERTGKNIQYF
NA | TRBV28 | CASSLQRGPDTIYF
NA | TRBV30 | CAWSVRPSAYGYTF
TRBD2 | TRBV7-8 | CASSPTSGSLYEQYF
TRBD2 | TRBV7-2 | CASSLDPWEAGDADTQYF
TRBD1 | TRBV7-6 | CASSLAAQGDNEQFF
NA | TRBV5-8 | CASSLRTNSPLHF
NA | TRBV7-9 | CASNQPAGPGANVLTF
NA | TRBV12-3/TRBV12-4 | CASSPIGDNYGYTF
NA | TRBV6-9 | CASSYSRAPSGGELFF
TRBD2 | TRBV7-6 | CASSSELAGVPYEQYF
NA | TRBV27 | CASSLFATYEQYF
NA | TRBV3-1 | CASSHRTVQETQYF
TRBD2 | TRBV7-8 | CASSLKTGTNSYEQYF
NA | TRBV28 | CASSPVVLDPYNEQFF
NA | TRBV20-1 | CSARVTGPDNSPLHF
NA | TRBV28 | CASSPSGPTEAFF
TRBD1 | TRBV29-1 | CSVGPGGETQYF
TRBD1 | TRBV6-5 | CASSYSGTGGAGTNEKLFF
NA | TRBV20-1 | CSATKPHPLANEQYF
NA | TRBV27 | CASSYGGPGHNTGELFF
TRBD1 | TRBV5-1 | CASRKVQGVYEQYF
NA | TRBV9 | CASSVLPDGSPLHF
NA | TRBV27 | CASSFQGRGTEAFF
TRBD2 | TRBV27 | CASSPRGGGEQYF
NA | TRBV28 | CASSPKTGELFF
NA | TRBV6-5 | CASSYLHNSPLHF
NA | TRBV28 | CASSSLGGGATWNSYNEQFF
NA | TRBV5-1 | CASRPTGRRTEAFF
NA | TRBV27 | CASSLNAIVGQETQYF
TRBD1 | TRBV28 | CASSVEGTGGAGTEAFF
TRBD1 | TRBV6-1 | CASSHQTGGETQYF
NA | TRBV20-1 | CSAPLGGVPDEQYF
TRBD2 | TRBV3-1 | CASSQGTSGSTQQYF
TRBD2 | TRBV6-1 | CASSQQSGTSLAYEQYF
NA | TRBV12-3/TRBV12-4 | CASRTTGTPYNEQFF
NA | TRBV7-9 | CASSSRQVPRTAHYEQYF
TRBD2 | TRBV19 | CASSDVLRGTIGIYEQYF
NA | TRBV27 | CASSPPGVGITEAFF
TRBD1 | TRBV12-3/TRBV12-4 | CASVLDGTVPYGYTF
NA | TRBV7-2 | CASSLLLAHYNEQFF
NA | TRBV5-6 | CASSSRGELRWQYF